The sequence of this T cell receptor beta chain was determined in a study of cytomegalovirus exposure and HLA in healthy donors. The PCR ran on 60 Vbeta and 13 Jbeta primers. Sequenced by immunoSEQ multiplex PCR; TCRdb stores in-frame clones only, minus some. The table includes some 90,000 clones, 65% to 80% detected once. Study-wide results and limits: Information on immune exposure was restricted to one variable (CMV serostatus). TCR beta V segments were, for the most part, productive about 87% or about 30% of the time in an earlier analysis.

This clone was counted a few times. The antigen remains unidentified. Germline CDR1 and CDR2: SNHLY and FYNNEI. The CDR3 runs to 15 residues. The junction had 7 bases not matched to a gene; V was cut back by 6 bases and J by 2 bases. The specimen sequenced was PBMCs. This chain links TRBV2 with TRBJ1-5; 7 bases fit TRBD1. This receptor was taken from a man aged 40-50 years in good health and CMV-seronegative. In nucleotides, the CDR3 is TGTGCCAGCAGGGGCGACAGGGTCCGCAATCAGCCCCAGCATTTT. This gives the protein CASRGDRVRNQPQHF. The full variable domain, its missing parts supplied by reference TRBV2 and TRBJ1-5, is EPEVTQTPSHQVTQMGQEVILRCVPISNHLYFYWYRQILGQKVEFLVSFYNNEISEKSEIFDDQFSVERPDGSNFTLKIRSTKLEDSAMYFCASRGDRVRNQPQHFGDGTRLSIL.